Shown below are 29 T cell receptor beta chains from a single sample sequenced in a study of T cells in Graves' hyperthyroidism and ophthalmopathy. TCR beta CDR3 regions were amplified from RNA transcripts. First-round RT-PCR with HTBI primers amplified the TCR CDR3 region. TCRdb redid the calling of the multiplex PCR reads with MiXCR, one entry per CDR3 protein. The table shows approximately 400,000 distinct CDR3 sequences, with approximately 14% occurring only once. Material for sequencing was blood. These receptors originate from a woman aged 18 to 35 with Graves' hyperthyroidism that later progressed to Graves' ophthalmopathy.

This clonotype has ten or more counts. The chain combines TRBV9 with TRBJ2-3; 8 positions agree with TRBD2. V shed 0 bases and J 8 bases; nucleotides not matched to a gene: 8. The CDR3 contains 15 residues. Germline values: CDR1 SGDLS, CDR2 YYNGEE. The CDR3 loop is CASSVGSGGVATQYF. CDR3 bases: TGTGCCAGCAGCGTAGGATCGGGAGGGGTGGCTACGCAGTATTTT.

This clonotype has at least ten counts. J is TRBJ2-5 and V is TRBV27; TRBD1 aligns across 7 bases. Germline V CDR1 and CDR2: MNHEY, SMNVEV (reference sequence). V lost 5 bases, J lost 1 base, and 7 bases stayed unmatched. This CDR3 comprises 15 residues. The CDR3 bases are TGTGCCAGCAGTGAACCGGGACAGACCCAAGAGACCCAGTACTTC. It translates to CASSEPGQTQETQYF.

This clonotype appeared many times. The chain joins TRBV4-3 to TRBJ2-3; unclear D gene. The CDR3 loop spans 15 amino acids. Per germline, CDR1 LGHNA and CDR2 YSLEER. Trimming left V 3 bases short and J 0 bases short, with 10 bases between. The CDR3 reads CASSQAAASTDTQYF. CDR3 DNA sequence: TGCGCCAGCAGCCAGGCAGCCGCTAGCACAGATACGCAGTATTTT.

This clonotype appeared many times. The chain combines TRBV6-1 with TRBJ2-3; D may be TRBD1 or TRBD2 (5 bases each). Trimming pared 5 bases from V and 3 bases from J, leaving 12 bases between. The germline V gene encodes CDR1 MNHNS and CDR2 SASEGT. The CDR3 is made up of 14 amino acids. CDR3 loop: CASSLMGDTDTQYF. The DNA for the CDR3 is TGTGCCAGCAGTTTAATGGGGGATACAGATACGCAGTATTTT.

This clonotype was seen ten or more times. The chain joins TRBV12-3 or TRBV12-4 to TRBJ2-1; D is unclear. This CDR3 is built from 12 residues. The V end lost 1 base, the J end lost 9 bases, and 7 bases lay between the germline ends. The CDR3 region has the DNA TGTGCCAGCAGTTTAGTTAGCTCTGAGCAGTTCTTC. As protein: CASSLVSSEQFF.

This clonotype has at least ten counts. The rearrangement uses TRBV3-1 and TRBJ1-6; no firm D call. Germline V lookup: CDR1 LGHDT, CDR2 YNNKEL (reference sequence). CDR3 length: 14 amino acids. V gave up 0 bases and J gave up 7 bases, with 7 bases separating them. CDR3 nucleotide sequence: TGTGCCAGCAGCCAAGATCAATGGAATTCACCCCTCCACTTT. It codes for CASSQDQWNSPLHF.

This clonotype has only a few counts. V is TRBV15 and J is TRBJ1-1, with a possible D match to TRBD1 (5 bases). The germline V gene has CDR1 LNHNV and CDR2 YYDKDF (reference sequence). This CDR3 region has 13 residues. Deletions cut 0 bases from V and 12 bases from J, with 14 bases between. The CDR3 DNA is TGTGCCACCAGCAGAGATGGGGCAGAGGGTACTTTCTTT. Residues: CATSRDGAEGTFF. Based on the CDR3 plus reference TRBV15 and TRBJ1-1, the full variable domain is DAMVIQNPRYQVTQFGKPVTLSCSQTLNHNVMYWYQQKSSQAPKLLFHYYDKDFNNEADTPDNFQSRRPNTSFCFLDIRSPGLGDTAMYLCATSRDGAEGTFFGQGTRLTVV.

This clonotype was counted only a few times. The CDR3 loop reads CASSSLTGGGANVLTF. The DNA of the CDR3 is TGTGCCAGCAGTTCCCTCACAGGGGGGGGGGCCAACGTCCTGACTTTC. The chain employs TRBV28 and TRBJ2-6; 8 nucleotides match TRBD1. Trimming cost V 4 bases and J 4 bases; bases outside gene matches: 6. This CDR3 comprises 16 residues. The germline V gene encodes CDR1 MDHEN and CDR2 SYDVKM.

The chain recombines TRBV4-1 with TRBJ1-1, with TRBD1 matching 9 bases. The CDR3 length is 14 residues. From germline, CDR1 is MGHRA and CDR2 YSYEKL. The V and J ends lost 0 bases and 7 bases, in that order; junction bases with no gene match: 3. The CDR3 nucleotides read TGCGCCAGCAGCCAAGAAGGGACAGGGAGTGAAGCTTTCTTT. It yields the protein CASSQEGTGSEAFF.

This clonotype was observed many times. V usage is TRBV28 and J usage is TRBJ1-2; 8 nucleotides match TRBD1. Germline V gives CDR1 MDHEN, CDR2 SYDVKM. The CDR3 totals 13 residues. The junction had 7 bases not matched to a gene; V was cut back by 5 bases and J by 8 bases. CDR3 protein: CASSPQGAEGYTF. In DNA form, the CDR3 reads TGTGCCAGCAGTCCCCAGGGGGCTGAGGGCTACACCTTC.

This clonotype has at least ten counts. The chain has TRBV7-8 and TRBJ2-3; 8 nucleotides align to TRBD1. Germline CDR1 SGHVS, CDR2 FQNEAQ. With 4 bases clipped from V and 3 bases from J, the junction kept 12 bases outside the gene matches. The length of the CDR3 is 17 residues. CDR3 sequence reads: CASSYNRDRIRTDTQYF. For the CDR3, the DNA is TGTGCCAGCAGCTACAACCGGGACAGGATAAGAACAGATACGCAGTATTTT.

This clonotype was recorded only once. A much larger clone lies a single base off, so this may be a read error. This chain uses TRBV24-1 with TRBJ2-1; maybe TRBD2 (5 bases). The CDR3 length is 16 residues. Germline assignment: CDR1 KGHDR and CDR2 SFDVKD. Trimming took 2 bases from V and 2 from J, leaving 12 bases between them. The CDR3, as DNA: TGTGCCACCAGTGATTACTGTAGCGAAGCCTACAATGAGCAGTTCTTC. Amino acid sequence: CATSDYCSEAYNEQFF.

On this clonotype itself: A much larger clone is a single base away; this may be a read error. The chain carries TRBV10-1 and TRBJ2-1; 10 nucleotides align to TRBD1. From germline, CDR1 is WNHNN and CDR2 SYGVQD (reference sequence). The CDR3 spans 14 residues. The CDR3 nucleotides read TGCGCCGGCAGCAGGGACAGGGGTTACAATGAGCAGTTCTTC. It yields the protein CAGSRDRGYNEQFF.

V usage is TRBV20-1 and J usage is TRBJ2-5; D may be TRBD2 (6 bases). This CDR3 comprises 13 residues. V shed 6 bases and J shed 4 bases, with 15 bases lying between them. Germline lookup yields CDR1 DFQATT and CDR2 SNEGSKA (reference sequence). The CDR3 loop is CSARGWGGETQYF. CDR3 coding DNA: TGCAGTGCCCGGGGGTGGGGTGGAGAGACCCAGTACTTC.

V is TRBV7-2 and J is TRBJ1-1; the D gene is possibly TRBD1 (5 bases). Per the germline V gene, CDR1 is SGHTA and CDR2 is FQGNSA. The germline V and J ends were trimmed by 6 bases and 5 bases, with 13 bases remaining between them. This CDR3 region has 13 residues. The CDR3: CASRPREGTEAFF. CDR3 nucleotides: TGTGCCAGCAGACCCCGAGAGGGGACTGAAGCTTTCTTT.

The chain employs TRBV6-1 and TRBJ2-1; 7 nucleotides agree with TRBD2. This CDR3 spans 17 amino acids. V trimming: 5 bases; J trimming: 5 bases; junction bases outside the gene matches: 15. Looked up from germline, CDR1 is MNHNS and CDR2 is SASEGT. The CDR3 reads CASSQTSRNGGNNEQFF. As DNA, the CDR3 is TGTGCCAGCAGTCAGACTAGCAGAAATGGGGGAAACAATGAGCAGTTCTTC.

This clonotype has only a few counts. J is TRBJ1-6 and V is TRBV7-9, with D unclear. V lost 2 bases and J lost 9, with 8 bases in between. This CDR3 is built from 13 residues. Germline CDR1 reads SEHNR; CDR2 reads FQNEAQ (reference sequence). CDR3 DNA sequence: TGTGCCAGCAGCTTAAACTTTCTTTCACCCCTCCACTTT. Amino acids: CASSLNFLSPLHF.

The sample holds a few counts of this clonotype. DNA for the CDR3: TGTGCCAGTAGTTATCGGGTGGTCCGCGAAGAGACCCAGTACTTC. Its protein product is CASSYRVVREETQYF. This rearrangement joins TRBV19 to TRBJ2-5; D not resolved. V was pared by 5 bases and J by 3 bases, with 16 bases between. CDR3 length: 15 amino acids. Germline CDR1 and CDR2: LNHDA and SQIVND (reference sequence).

This clonotype was picked up a small number of times. This rearrangement joins TRBV20-1 to TRBJ2-1; 7 bases are a match to TRBD1. V lost 5 bases to trimming and J lost 4 bases; unmatched junction nucleotides: 8. The CDR3 has 14 residues. Germline lookup yields CDR1 DFQATT and CDR2 SNEGSKA (reference sequence). The CDR3 loop reads CSAPGTDLYNEQFF. CDR3 in DNA: TGCAGTGCTCCCGGGACAGACTTATACAATGAGCAGTTCTTC.

This clonotype showed up just a few times. The rearrangement links TRBV27 to TRBJ2-7; 10 bases are a match to TRBD1. The CDR3 is 17 residues long. The germline CDR1 and CDR2 sequences are MNHEY and SMNVEV (reference sequence). Trimming took 5 bases from V and 3 from J; bases not matched to a gene: 13. CDR3 region: CASSGTGEFRGFYEQYF. CDR3 in DNA: TGTGCCAGCAGTGGGACAGGGGAGTTTCGGGGCTTCTACGAGCAGTACTTC.

The gene calls are TRBV14 and TRBJ2-7, with TRBD1 matching 7 bases. CDR3 length: 15 amino acids. V shed 0 bases, J shed 2 bases, and the junction held 4 bases outside the gene matches. Per the germline V gene, CDR1 is SGHDN and CDR2 is FVKESK. This CDR3 reads CASSQESGGPYEQYF. Here the CDR3 DNA reads TGTGCCAGCAGCCAAGAGTCAGGGGGTCCCTACGAGCAGTACTTC.

This clonotype was observed at least ten times. The chain is built from TRBV6-1 and TRBJ2-1; 7 nucleotides agree with TRBD2. Germline CDR1 is MNHNS and CDR2 is SASEGT. CDR3 length: 12 residues. V shed 6 bases and J 8 bases; nucleotides not matched to a gene: 4. The CDR3 reads CASRAGSHEQFF. In DNA, the CDR3 is TGTGCCAGCAGAGCGGGATCTCATGAGCAGTTCTTC.

About this clonotype: One base away lies a much larger clone, so this may be a sequencing read error. The V call is TRBV20-1, the J call TRBJ1-1, with D tentatively TRBD1 (5 bases). CDR3 length equals 14 residues. CDR1 and CDR2 (germline): DFQATT, SNEGSKA (reference sequence). CDR3 in amino acids: CGADGAGGNTEAFF. CDR3 sequence (DNA): TGCGGTGCTGATGGGGCAGGAGGGAACACTGAAGCTTTCTTT.

This clonotype appeared a few times. The CDR3 here is CAWKRRSAYEQYF. The CDR3 DNA sequence: TGTGCCTGGAAAAGGAGGTCAGCCTACGAGCAGTACTTC. The rearrangement joins TRBV30 to TRBJ2-7; D might be TRBD2 (5 bases). CDR3 length: 13 residues. The germline V gene has CDR1 GTSNPN and CDR2 SVGIG (reference sequence). The V end was cut by 4 bases, the J end by 2 bases, with 12 bases between.

In this sample, this clonotype turned up a few times. One base away lies a much larger clone, so this may be a sequencing read error. The chain uses TRBV20-1 and TRBJ2-3, with 15 bases aligning to TRBD2. Germline CDR1 DFQATT, CDR2 SNEGSKA (reference sequence). The CDR3 extends over 18 amino acids. The CDR3 spells CSARRPGLAGGRTDAQYF. CDR3 in DNA: TGCAGTGCCAGGAGACCGGGACTAGCGGGAGGCCGAACAGATGCGCAGTATTTT.

This clonotype was observed many times. One junction end does not reproduce the germline sequence, and a read error may be involved. J is TRBJ2-7 and V is TRBV7-7; tentatively, D is TRBD2 (5 bases). CDR3 size: 14 residues. Germline CDR1 and CDR2: SSHAT and FNYEAQ (reference sequence). The CDR3 spells CASSLGGQSYEQYF. The CDR3, as DNA: TGTGCTAGCAGCTTAGGAGGTCAGTCCTACGAGCAGTACTTC. Full variable domain (outside the CDR3, taken from reference TRBV7-7 and TRBJ2-7): GAGVSQSPRYKVTKRGQDVTLRCDPISSHATLYWYQQALGQGPEFLTYFNYEAQPDKSGLPSDRFSAERPEGSISTLTIQRTEQRDSAMYRCASSLGGQSYEQYFGPGTRLTVT.

This clonotype was detected a few times. The chain has TRBV5-5 and TRBJ2-3, with D possibly being TRBD2 (6 bases). CDR1 is SGHKS and CDR2 is YYEKEE in the germline V gene (reference sequence). Trimming cost V 0 bases and J 7 bases, with 15 bases left between them. The CDR3 is 15 residues long. DNA of the CDR3: TGTGCCAGCAGCTTGGGGGGGTCTAGCGCGAATACGCAGTATTTT. This translates into CASSLGGSSANTQYF.

This clonotype was seen a handful of times. This may be a read error, as it is one base from a much larger clone. J is TRBJ2-7 and V is TRBV11-2; unclear D gene. Germline V gene sequence: CDR1 SGHAT, CDR2 FQNNGV. Trimming left V 6 bases short and J 3 bases short, with 15 bases between. The CDR3 is 14 residues long. In nucleotides, the CDR3 is TGTGCCAGCAGTCAAGCCGCACCCGACTACGAGCAGTACTTC. Translation: CASSQAAPDYEQYF.

To note about this clonotype: With a much larger clone just one base away, this may be a read error. The rearrangement uses TRBV30 and TRBJ2-2, with 10 bases that match TRBD2. The junction had 13 bases not matched to a gene; V was cut back by 6 bases and J by 3 bases. Germline V gene sequence: CDR1 GTSNPN, CDR2 SVGIG (reference sequence). CDR3 length: 17 residues. The DNA of the CDR3 is TGTGCCTGCAGACCAGCGGGAGGGCTGATCCACACCGGGGAGCTGTTTTTT. Amino acids: CACRPAGGLIHTGELFF.